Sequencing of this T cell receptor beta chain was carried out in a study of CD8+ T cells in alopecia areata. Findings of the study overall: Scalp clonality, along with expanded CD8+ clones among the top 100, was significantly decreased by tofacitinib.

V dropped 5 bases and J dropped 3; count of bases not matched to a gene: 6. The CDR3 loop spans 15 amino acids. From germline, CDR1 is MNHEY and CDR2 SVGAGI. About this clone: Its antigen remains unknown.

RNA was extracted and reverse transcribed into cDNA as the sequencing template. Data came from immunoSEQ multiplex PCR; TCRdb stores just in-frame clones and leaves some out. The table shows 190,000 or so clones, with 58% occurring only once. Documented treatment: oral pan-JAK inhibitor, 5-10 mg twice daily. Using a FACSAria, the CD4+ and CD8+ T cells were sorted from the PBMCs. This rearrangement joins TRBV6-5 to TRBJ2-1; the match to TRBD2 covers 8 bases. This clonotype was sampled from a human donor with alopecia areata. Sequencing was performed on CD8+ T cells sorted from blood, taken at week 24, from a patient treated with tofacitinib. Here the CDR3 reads CASSAGGAGYNEQFF. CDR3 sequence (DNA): TGTGCCAGCAGTGCCGGGGGGGCTGGCTACAATGAGCAGTTCTTC.